The rows below give T cell receptor beta chains drawn from one sample of a study of blood T cell repertoires in COVID-19. Some clones are missing from TCRdb's copy, which holds only in-frame ones; the method was immunoSEQ multiplex PCR. This sample carries 130,000 to 150,000 clones, 87% of them seen once, and the ten largest clones take 3.5% to 4.5%. The sequenced material came from peripheral blood. These receptor sequences come from a woman aged 40-49 years with acute or convalescent COVID-19. The CDR3 runs from the conserved cysteine through the conserved F or W. The D gene is left open where the match is weak. Clone size is stated in some rows and not others, as once, few, many or a class when expanded.

abundance: NA
j_gene: TRBJ1-5
d_gene: NA
v_gene: TRBV11-2
CDR3aa: CASSLGSNQPQHF
CDR3nt: TGTGCCAGCAGCTTGGGCAGTAATCAGCCCCAGCATTTT

abundance: NA
j_gene: TRBJ1-3
d_gene: NA
v_gene: TRBV15
CDR3aa: CATSRLSGNTIYF
CDR3nt: TGTGCCACCAGCAGACTAAGTGGAAACACCATATATTTT

abundance: NA
j_gene: TRBJ1-5
d_gene: TRBD1
v_gene: TRBV30
CDR3aa: CAWRGQGNQPQHF
CDR3nt: TGTGCCTGGAGAGGACAGGGCAATCAGCCCCAGCATTTT

abundance: NA
j_gene: TRBJ1-5
d_gene: NA
v_gene: TRBV12-3/TRBV12-4
CDR3aa: CASGYRYQPQHF
CDR3nt: TGTGCCAGCGGTTACAGGTATCAGCCCCAGCATTTT

abundance: NA
j_gene: TRBJ1-3
d_gene: TRBD1
v_gene: TRBV3-1/TRBV3-2
CDR3aa: CASSPGTGSSGNTIYF
CDR3nt: TGTGCCAGCAGCCCTGGGACAGGGAGCTCTGGAAACACCATATATTTT

abundance: NA
j_gene: TRBJ2-1
d_gene: NA
v_gene: TRBV7-3
CDR3aa: CASSPQAGLSYNEQFF
CDR3nt: TGTGCCAGCAGCCCCCAGGCGGGACTCTCCTACAATGAGCAGTTCTTC

abundance: NA
j_gene: TRBJ1-3
d_gene: NA
v_gene: TRBV27
CDR3aa: CASSLGRGNTIYF
CDR3nt: TGTGCCAGCAGTTTAGGCAGGGGAAACACCATATATTTT

abundance: NA
j_gene: TRBJ2-1
d_gene: NA
v_gene: TRBV19
CDR3aa: CASSIQGSGYNEQFF
CDR3nt: TGTGCCAGTAGTATACAGGGGTCGGGCTACAATGAGCAGTTCTTC

abundance: NA
j_gene: TRBJ1-5
d_gene: NA
v_gene: TRBV4-2
CDR3aa: CASSQDGGQPQHF
CDR3nt: TGTGCCAGCAGCCAAGACGGGGGGCAGCCCCAGCATTTT

abundance: once
j_gene: TRBJ2-3
d_gene: NA
v_gene: TRBV6-5
CDR3aa: CASSYEGAQSTDTQYF
CDR3nt: TGTGCCAGCAGTTACGAGGGCGCCCAGAGCACAGATACGCAGTATTTT

abundance: NA
j_gene: TRBJ1-5
d_gene: NA
v_gene: TRBV10-3
CDR3aa: CAISEGRASNQPQHF
CDR3nt: TGTGCCATCAGTGAGGGCAGGGCTAGCAATCAGCCCCAGCATTTT

abundance: NA
j_gene: TRBJ2-1
d_gene: TRBD2
v_gene: TRBV6-5
CDR3aa: CASSYSGSSYNEQFF
CDR3nt: TGTGCCAGCAGTTACAGCGGGAGCTCCTACAATGAGCAGTTCTTC

abundance: NA
j_gene: TRBJ2-7
d_gene: NA
v_gene: TRBV24-1
CDR3aa: CATSDSGPYEQYF
CDR3nt: TGTGCCACCAGTGACTCTGGGCCATACGAGCAGTACTTC

abundance: NA
j_gene: TRBJ2-7
d_gene: TRBD1
v_gene: TRBV7-2
CDR3aa: CASSLGDSYEQYF
CDR3nt: TGTGCCAGCAGCTTAGGGGACAGCTACGAGCAGTACTTC

abundance: NA
j_gene: TRBJ1-4
d_gene: TRBD1
v_gene: TRBV4-3
CDR3aa: CASSQANRGANEKLFF
CDR3nt: TGCGCCAGCAGCCAAGCCAACAGGGGAGCTAATGAAAAACTGTTTTTT

abundance: once
j_gene: TRBJ1-2
d_gene: NA
v_gene: TRBV4-3
CDR3aa: CASSTRTGVSYGYTF
CDR3nt: TGCGCCAGCAGCACCCGAACCGGGGTAAGCTATGGCTACACCTTC

abundance: NA
j_gene: TRBJ1-1
d_gene: NA
v_gene: TRBV19
CDR3aa: CASSIPGMNTEAFF
CDR3nt: TGTGCCAGTAGTATCCCAGGGATGAACACTGAAGCTTTCTTT

abundance: NA
j_gene: TRBJ1-1
d_gene: NA
v_gene: TRBV11-2
CDR3aa: CASSYEWAAFF
CDR3nt: TGTGCCAGCAGTTACGAATGGGCGGCTTTCTTT

abundance: NA
j_gene: TRBJ2-5
d_gene: TRBD2
v_gene: TRBV9
CDR3aa: CASSPSTSGRFEETQYF
CDR3nt: TGTGCCAGCAGCCCCTCGACTAGCGGGAGGTTTGAGGAGACCCAGTACTTC

abundance: NA
j_gene: TRBJ2-2
d_gene: TRBD2
v_gene: TRBV11-1
CDR3aa: CASSLVGLVTGELFF
CDR3nt: TGTGCCAGCAGCTTAGTGGGACTAGTGACCGGGGAGCTGTTTTTT

abundance: NA
j_gene: TRBJ1-1
d_gene: TRBD1
v_gene: TRBV3-1/TRBV3-2
CDR3aa: CASSQGDSMQNTEAFF
CDR3nt: TGTGCCAGCAGCCAAGGGGACAGTATGCAGAACACTGAAGCTTTCTTT

abundance: NA
j_gene: TRBJ1-4
d_gene: NA
v_gene: TRBV11-3
CDR3aa: CASSRIERGGHSNEKLFF
CDR3nt: TGTGCCAGCAGCCGAATCGAGAGGGGGGGCCATTCGAATGAAAAACTGTTTTTT

abundance: NA
j_gene: TRBJ2-1
d_gene: NA
v_gene: TRBV7-6
CDR3aa: CASSLRGFNEQFF
CDR3nt: TGTGCCAGCAGCTTACGGGGTTTCAATGAGCAGTTCTTC

abundance: NA
j_gene: TRBJ1-5
d_gene: NA
v_gene: TRBV27
CDR3aa: CASSYRGYSNQPQHF
CDR3nt: TGTGCCAGCAGTTATAGGGGCTATAGCAATCAGCCCCAGCATTTT

abundance: NA
j_gene: TRBJ1-6
d_gene: TRBD1
v_gene: TRBV27
CDR3aa: CASSRDRGSSYNSPLHF
CDR3nt: TGTGCCAGCAGTCGAGACAGGGGGAGCTCCTATAATTCACCCCTCCACTTT

abundance: NA
j_gene: TRBJ1-4
d_gene: NA
v_gene: TRBV5-1
CDR3aa: CASSLGQPANEKLFF
CDR3nt: TGCGCCAGCAGCTTGGGACAGCCGGCTAATGAAAAACTGTTTTTT

abundance: NA
j_gene: TRBJ2-3
d_gene: NA
v_gene: TRBV9
CDR3aa: CASSALVTDTQYF
CDR3nt: TGTGCCAGCAGCGCCCTCGTTACAGATACGCAGTATTTT

abundance: NA
j_gene: TRBJ2-1
d_gene: TRBD1
v_gene: TRBV20-1
CDR3aa: CSASLARGYNEQFF
CDR3nt: TGCAGTGCTAGTCTTGCCAGGGGGTACAATGAGCAGTTCTTC

abundance: NA
j_gene: TRBJ2-7
d_gene: TRBD1
v_gene: TRBV5-1
CDR3aa: CASSFWTGGEQYF
CDR3nt: TGCGCCAGCAGCTTCTGGACAGGGGGGGAGCAGTACTTC

abundance: once
j_gene: TRBJ1-5
d_gene: NA
v_gene: TRBV30
CDR3aa: CAWSLGPSNQPQHF
CDR3nt: TGTGCCTGGAGTCTGGGGCCTAGCAATCAGCCCCAGCATTTT

abundance: NA
j_gene: TRBJ1-3
d_gene: TRBD1
v_gene: TRBV19
CDR3aa: CASKRQGAGNTIYF
CDR3nt: TGTGCCAGTAAACGACAGGGCGCTGGAAACACCATATATTTT

abundance: NA
j_gene: TRBJ2-2
d_gene: TRBD2
v_gene: TRBV19
CDR3aa: CASSIDASGNSGELFF
CDR3nt: TGTGCCAGTAGTATAGATGCTAGCGGGAATTCCGGGGAGCTGTTTTTT

abundance: NA
j_gene: TRBJ2-7
d_gene: TRBD2
v_gene: TRBV11-2
CDR3aa: CASSLLAGEIQYF
CDR3nt: TGTGCCAGCAGCTTACTAGCGGGGGAGATTCAGTACTTC

abundance: NA
j_gene: TRBJ1-4
d_gene: TRBD1
v_gene: TRBV15
CDR3aa: CATSGTGVEKLFF
CDR3nt: TGTGCCACCAGCGGGACAGGGGTTGAAAAACTGTTTTTT

abundance: NA
j_gene: TRBJ2-1
d_gene: NA
v_gene: TRBV18
CDR3aa: CASSPPGTNSYNEQFF
CDR3nt: TGTGCCAGCTCCCCTCCGGGGACAAACTCCTACAATGAGCAGTTCTTC

abundance: NA
j_gene: TRBJ1-5
d_gene: NA
v_gene: TRBV29-1
CDR3aa: CSVSRGSNQPQHF
CDR3nt: TGCAGCGTCTCCCGGGGTAGCAATCAGCCCCAGCATTTT

abundance: NA
j_gene: TRBJ2-5
d_gene: TRBD1
v_gene: TRBV7-9
CDR3aa: CASNHTGTGLQETQYF
CDR3nt: TGTGCCAGCAACCACACCGGGACAGGGCTACAAGAGACCCAGTACTTC

abundance: NA
j_gene: TRBJ1-3
d_gene: TRBD1
v_gene: TRBV27
CDR3aa: CASINPGQGWGGNTIYF
CDR3nt: TGTGCCAGCATTAACCCGGGACAGGGGTGGGGTGGAAACACCATATATTTT

abundance: NA
j_gene: TRBJ2-1
d_gene: TRBD1
v_gene: TRBV5-1
CDR3aa: CASSFGKARDRGFF
CDR3nt: TGCGCCAGCAGCTTTGGGAAAGCGCGGGACAGGGGGTTCTTC

abundance: few
j_gene: TRBJ2-7
d_gene: TRBD1
v_gene: TRBV28
CDR3aa: CASSDVRQGSEQYF
CDR3nt: TGTGCCAGCAGCGACGTCCGACAGGGGAGTGAGCAGTACTTC

abundance: NA
j_gene: TRBJ2-1
d_gene: TRBD1
v_gene: TRBV5-1
CDR3aa: CASSLGQGAPGYNEQFF
CDR3nt: TGCGCCAGCAGCTTAGGACAGGGGGCCCCGGGTTACAATGAGCAGTTCTTC

abundance: NA
j_gene: TRBJ2-7
d_gene: NA
v_gene: TRBV3-1/TRBV3-2
CDR3aa: CASSQLGFDLYEQYF
CDR3nt: TGTGCCAGCAGCCAACTGGGCTTTGACCTATACGAGCAGTACTTC

abundance: few
j_gene: TRBJ1-2
d_gene: TRBD1
v_gene: TRBV7-8
CDR3aa: CASSLRTGVNGYTF
CDR3nt: TGTGCCAGCAGCTTAAGGACAGGGGTTAATGGCTACACCTTC

abundance: few
j_gene: TRBJ1-1
d_gene: NA
v_gene: TRBV11-2
CDR3aa: CASSSGSGTEAFF
CDR3nt: TGTGCCAGCAGCTCAGGGTCGGGTACTGAAGCTTTCTTT

abundance: NA
j_gene: TRBJ1-5
d_gene: TRBD1
v_gene: TRBV28
CDR3aa: CASITLTGKGQPQHF
CDR3nt: TGTGCCAGCATAACGTTGACAGGGAAGGGTCAGCCCCAGCATTTT

abundance: NA
j_gene: TRBJ2-7
d_gene: TRBD1
v_gene: TRBV7-2
CDR3aa: CASSLAGQGTYEQYF
CDR3nt: TGTGCCAGCAGCTTAGCAGGACAGGGAACCTACGAGCAGTACTTC

abundance: NA
j_gene: TRBJ2-5
d_gene: NA
v_gene: TRBV5-6
CDR3aa: CASSFSGNLLVGETQYF
CDR3nt: TGTGCCAGCAGCTTTTCCGGAAATCTACTAGTGGGTGAGACCCAGTACTTC

abundance: NA
j_gene: TRBJ1-5
d_gene: TRBD1
v_gene: TRBV28
CDR3aa: CASSPGTVPNQPQHF
CDR3nt: TGTGCCAGCAGCCCCGGGACAGTCCCAAATCAGCCCCAGCATTTT

abundance: NA
j_gene: TRBJ1-1
d_gene: NA
v_gene: TRBV4-3
CDR3aa: CASSKRAGSNTEAFF
CDR3nt: TGCGCCAGCAGCAAAAGGGCGGGGAGCAACACTGAAGCTTTCTTT

abundance: once
j_gene: TRBJ2-5
d_gene: NA
v_gene: TRBV2
CDR3aa: CASSAVLYQETQYF
CDR3nt: TGTGCCAGCAGTGCCGTATTATACCAAGAGACCCAGTACTTC